This paragraph covers one TCR beta chain sequence. Its antigen is still unknown. The sample carries other DNA sequences with the same CDR3. This sample is drawn from a study of shared clonotypes between healthy human individuals. The V end was cut by 6 bases, the J end by 1 base, with 9 bases between. CDR1 MDHEN and CDR2 SYDVKM come from the germline V gene. This CDR3 spans 13 amino acids. Study-wide points: Clonotypes that were shared across a handful of donors made up about 4.5% of naive CD4 clonotypes. Memory subsets had estimated richness that was generally smaller than that of naive subsets.

The run depth of the assay was deep. Every subset had its genomic DNA shared out evenly among several immunoSEQ plates. Clones were sequenced by immunoSEQ multiplex PCR, and TCRdb holds only the in-frame ones, with some missing. The sample records roughly 700,000 clones, around 67% being singletons. This TCR came from a woman between 25 and 40 years old in good health. Material: memory CD4+ T cells sorted from blood. Subset given: CD45RA-negative fraction. This chain joins TRBV28 and TRBJ1-2; TRBD1 is a possible D gene (5 bases). The chain's CDR3 is CASRRDGNYGYTF. The CDR3 region has the DNA TGTGCCAGCAGACGGGACGGTAACTATGGCTACACCTTC.